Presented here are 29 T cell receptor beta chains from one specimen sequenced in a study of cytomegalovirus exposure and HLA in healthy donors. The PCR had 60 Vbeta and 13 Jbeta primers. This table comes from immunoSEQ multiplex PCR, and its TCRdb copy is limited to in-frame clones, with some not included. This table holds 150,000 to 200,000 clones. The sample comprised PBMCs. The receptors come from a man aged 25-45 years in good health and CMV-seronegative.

The CDR3 DNA sequence: TGTGCCAGTAGTAGAGAGACAGGGGGCAGGGACGAGCAGTACTTC. Its protein product is CASSRETGGRDEQYF. This chain uses TRBV19 with TRBJ2-7; 10 nucleotides align to TRBD1. Unmatched junction bases numbered 8, after V lost 4 bases and J lost 5 bases. This CDR3 contains 15 residues. Germline V gene lookup returns CDR1 LNHDA and CDR2 SQIVND (reference sequence).

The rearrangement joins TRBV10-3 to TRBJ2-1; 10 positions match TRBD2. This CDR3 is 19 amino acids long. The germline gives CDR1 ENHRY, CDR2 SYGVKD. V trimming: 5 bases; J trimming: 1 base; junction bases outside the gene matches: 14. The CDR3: CAISLEGVSGRLSYNEQFF. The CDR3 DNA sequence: TGTGCCATCAGTCTCGAGGGGGTTAGCGGGAGGTTATCCTACAATGAGCAGTTCTTC.

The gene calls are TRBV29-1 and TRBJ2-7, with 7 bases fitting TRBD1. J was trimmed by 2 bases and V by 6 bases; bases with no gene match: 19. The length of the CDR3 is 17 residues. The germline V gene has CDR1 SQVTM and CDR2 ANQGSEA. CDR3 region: CSVSRVRGTDNPYEQYF. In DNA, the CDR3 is TGCAGCGTCTCTCGGGTCAGGGGGACGGATAACCCCTACGAGCAGTACTTC.

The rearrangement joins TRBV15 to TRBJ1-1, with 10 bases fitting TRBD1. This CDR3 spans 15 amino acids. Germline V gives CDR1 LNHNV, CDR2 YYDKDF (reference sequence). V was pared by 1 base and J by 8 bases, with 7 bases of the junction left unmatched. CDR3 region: CATSRATGGSAEAFF. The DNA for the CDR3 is TGTGCCACCAGCAGAGCGACAGGGGGCTCTGCGGAAGCTTTCTTT.

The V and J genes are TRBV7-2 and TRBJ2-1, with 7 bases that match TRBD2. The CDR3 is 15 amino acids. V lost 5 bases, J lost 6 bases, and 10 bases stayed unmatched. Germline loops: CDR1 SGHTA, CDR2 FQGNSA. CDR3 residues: CASSPGLVVTNEQFF. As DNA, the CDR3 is TGTGCCAGCAGCCCCGGACTAGTCGTAACCAATGAGCAGTTCTTC.

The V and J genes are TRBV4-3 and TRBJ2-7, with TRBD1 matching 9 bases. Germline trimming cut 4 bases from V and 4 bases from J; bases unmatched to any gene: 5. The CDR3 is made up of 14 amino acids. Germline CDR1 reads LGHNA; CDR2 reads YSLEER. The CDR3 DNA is TGCGCCAGCAGCCCCGGACAGGGGAGGTACGAGCAGTACTTC. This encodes CASSPGQGRYEQYF.

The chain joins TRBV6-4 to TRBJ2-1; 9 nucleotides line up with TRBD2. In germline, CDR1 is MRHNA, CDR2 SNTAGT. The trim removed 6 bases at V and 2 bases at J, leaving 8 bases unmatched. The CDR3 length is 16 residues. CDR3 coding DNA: TGTGCCAGCAGCCCCTCTCTAGCGGGGCCCTACAATGAGCAGTTCTTC. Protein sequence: CASSPSLAGPYNEQFF.

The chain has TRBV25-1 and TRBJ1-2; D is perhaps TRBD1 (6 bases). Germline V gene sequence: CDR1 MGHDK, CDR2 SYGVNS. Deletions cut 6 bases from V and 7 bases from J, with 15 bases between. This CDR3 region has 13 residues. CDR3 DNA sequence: TGTGCCAGCAGCACCGGGACACTTATTGGCTACACCTTC. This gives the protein CASSTGTLIGYTF.

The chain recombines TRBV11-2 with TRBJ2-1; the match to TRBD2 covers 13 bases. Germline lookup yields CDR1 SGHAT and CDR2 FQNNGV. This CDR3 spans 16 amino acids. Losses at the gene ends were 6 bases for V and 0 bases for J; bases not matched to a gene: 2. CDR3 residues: CASRTSGGNSYNEQFF. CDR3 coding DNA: TGTGCCAGCAGGACTAGCGGGGGGAACTCCTACAATGAGCAGTTCTTC.

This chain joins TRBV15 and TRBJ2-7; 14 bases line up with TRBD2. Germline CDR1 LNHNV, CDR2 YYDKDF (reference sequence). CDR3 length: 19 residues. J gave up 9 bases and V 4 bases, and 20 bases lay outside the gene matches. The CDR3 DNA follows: TGTGCCACCAGCAACCTCGGGGGACTAGCGGGGGCCACTACGGGAGGGCAGTACTTC. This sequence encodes CATSNLGGLAGATTGGQYF.

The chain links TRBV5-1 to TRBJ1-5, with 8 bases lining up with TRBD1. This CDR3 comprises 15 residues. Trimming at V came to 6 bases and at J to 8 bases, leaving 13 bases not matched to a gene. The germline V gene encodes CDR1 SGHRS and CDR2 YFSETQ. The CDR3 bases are TGCGCCAGCAAACTTCAGGGGGCCCAGGAAGAGCCCCAGCATTTT. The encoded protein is CASKLQGAQEEPQHF.

The CDR3 region is CASSLLAQDPSRETNYGYTF. The CDR3 coding sequence is TGTGCCAGCTCGCTACTAGCCCAAGACCCATCCCGCGAGACTAACTATGGCTACACCTTC. The chain joins TRBV18 to TRBJ1-2; D is uncertain. V lost 6 bases to trimming and J lost 0 bases, with 29 bases between them. The CDR3 runs to 20 residues. Germline V gene lookup returns CDR1 KGHSH and CDR2 LQKENI.

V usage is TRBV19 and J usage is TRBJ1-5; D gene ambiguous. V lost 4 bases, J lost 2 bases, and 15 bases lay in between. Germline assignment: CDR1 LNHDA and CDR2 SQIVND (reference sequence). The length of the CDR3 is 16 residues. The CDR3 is CASSTAPRSGNQPQHF. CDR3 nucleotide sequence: TGTGCCAGTAGTACCGCGCCCCGTTCGGGCAATCAGCCCCAGCATTTT.

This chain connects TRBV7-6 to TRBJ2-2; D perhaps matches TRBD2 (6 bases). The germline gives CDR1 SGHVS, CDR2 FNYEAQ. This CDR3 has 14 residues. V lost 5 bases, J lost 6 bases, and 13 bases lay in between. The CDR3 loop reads CASSRTTGPGELFF. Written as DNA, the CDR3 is TGTGCCAGCAGCAGGACTACCGGGCCCGGGGAGCTGTTTTTT.

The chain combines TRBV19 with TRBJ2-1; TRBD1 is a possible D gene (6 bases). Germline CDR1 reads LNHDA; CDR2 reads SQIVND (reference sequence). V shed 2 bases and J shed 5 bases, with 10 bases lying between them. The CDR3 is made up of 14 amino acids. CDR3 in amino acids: CASSILGHNNEQFF. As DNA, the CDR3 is TGTGCCAGTAGTATACTGGGACACAACAATGAGCAGTTCTTC. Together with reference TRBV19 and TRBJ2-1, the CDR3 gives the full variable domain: DGGITQSPKYLFRKEGQNVTLSCEQNLNHDAMYWYRQDPGQGLRLIYYSQIVNDFQKGDIAEGYSVSREKKESFPLTVTSAQKNPTAFYLCASSILGHNNEQFFGPGTRLTVL.

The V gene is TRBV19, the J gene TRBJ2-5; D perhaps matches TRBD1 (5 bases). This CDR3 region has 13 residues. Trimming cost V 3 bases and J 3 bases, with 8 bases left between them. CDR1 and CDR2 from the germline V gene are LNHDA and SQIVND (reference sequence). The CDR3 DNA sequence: TGTGCCAGTAGTATCGACAGAAAAGAGACCCAGTACTTC. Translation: CASSIDRKETQYF. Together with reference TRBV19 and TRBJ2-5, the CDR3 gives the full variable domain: DGGITQSPKYLFRKEGQNVTLSCEQNLNHDAMYWYRQDPGQGLRLIYYSQIVNDFQKGDIAEGYSVSREKKESFPLTVTSAQKNPTAFYLCASSIDRKETQYFGPGTRLLVL.

As DNA, the CDR3 is TGTGCCATCAGCTCGACAGTAAAATCGCCCTACGAGCAGTACTTC. This encodes CAISSTVKSPYEQYF. The rearrangement uses TRBV10-3 and TRBJ2-7; weak D call: TRBD1 (5 bases). The CDR3 sequence is 15 residues long. Trimming took 6 bases from V and 2 from J, leaving 17 bases between them. Germline V gene lookup returns CDR1 ENHRY and CDR2 SYGVKD.

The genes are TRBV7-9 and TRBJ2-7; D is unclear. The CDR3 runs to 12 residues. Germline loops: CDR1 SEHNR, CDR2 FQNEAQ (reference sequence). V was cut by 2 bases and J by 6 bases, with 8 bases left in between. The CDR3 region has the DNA TGTGCCAGCAGCTTATTCGGTGGCGAGCAGTACTTC. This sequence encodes CASSLFGGEQYF.

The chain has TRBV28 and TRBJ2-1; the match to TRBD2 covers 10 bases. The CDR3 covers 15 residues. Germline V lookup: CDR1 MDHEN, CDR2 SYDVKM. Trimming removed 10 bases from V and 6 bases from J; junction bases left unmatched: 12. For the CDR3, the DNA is TGTGCCACCCACCCTCTACTAGCGGGGCTCAATGAGCAGTTCTTC. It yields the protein CATHPLLAGLNEQFF.

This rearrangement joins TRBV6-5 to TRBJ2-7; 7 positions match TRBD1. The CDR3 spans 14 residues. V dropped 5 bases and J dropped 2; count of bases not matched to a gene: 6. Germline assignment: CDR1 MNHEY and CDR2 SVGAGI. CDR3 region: CASSRDRWAYEQYF. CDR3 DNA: TGTGCCAGCAGTAGGGACAGATGGGCCTACGAGCAGTACTTC.

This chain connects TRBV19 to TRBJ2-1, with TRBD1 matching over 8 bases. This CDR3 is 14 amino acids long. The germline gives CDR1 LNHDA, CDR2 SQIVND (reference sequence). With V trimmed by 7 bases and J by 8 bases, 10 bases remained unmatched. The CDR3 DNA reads TGTGCCAGTACTTCAGGACAGGGTGGAGATGAGCAGTTCTTC. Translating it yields CASTSGQGGDEQFF.

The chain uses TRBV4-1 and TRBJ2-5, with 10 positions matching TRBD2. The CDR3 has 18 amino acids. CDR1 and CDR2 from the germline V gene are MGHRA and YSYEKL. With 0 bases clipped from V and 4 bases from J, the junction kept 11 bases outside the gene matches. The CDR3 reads CASSQDPGSGRVTETQYF. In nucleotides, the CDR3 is TGCGCCAGCAGCCAAGATCCGGGGAGCGGGAGGGTGACAGAGACCCAGTACTTC.

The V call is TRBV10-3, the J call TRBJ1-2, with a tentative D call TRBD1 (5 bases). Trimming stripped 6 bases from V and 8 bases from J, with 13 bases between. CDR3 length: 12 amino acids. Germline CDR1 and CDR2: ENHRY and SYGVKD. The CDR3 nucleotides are TGTGCCATCAGGGGGACTGAGAAGGGCTACACCTTC. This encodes CAIRGTEKGYTF.

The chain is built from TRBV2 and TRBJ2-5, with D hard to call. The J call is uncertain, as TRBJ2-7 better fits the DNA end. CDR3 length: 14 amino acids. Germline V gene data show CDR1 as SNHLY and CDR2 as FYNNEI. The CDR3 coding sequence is TGTGCCAGCAGTGACCCGGTTATGCCCAACGAGCAGTACTTC. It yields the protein CASSDPVMPNEQYF.

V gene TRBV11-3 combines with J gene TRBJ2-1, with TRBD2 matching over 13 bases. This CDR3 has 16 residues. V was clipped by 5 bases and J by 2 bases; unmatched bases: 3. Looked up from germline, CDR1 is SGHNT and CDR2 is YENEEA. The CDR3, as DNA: TGTGCCAGCAGCCCCGGGACTAGCGGGGCCTACAATGAGCAGTTCTTC. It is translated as CASSPGTSGAYNEQFF.

The DNA for the CDR3 is TGTGCCACCAGCAGAACCCCGACAGACCAAGAGACCCAGTACTTC. The encoded protein is CATSRTPTDQETQYF. The V call is TRBV15, the J call TRBJ2-5, with TRBD1 as a possible D gene (5 bases). The V gene lost 2 bases and the J gene lost 0 bases, with 10 bases spanning the gap. This CDR3 has 15 amino acids. Germline V lookup: CDR1 LNHNV, CDR2 YYDKDF (reference sequence).

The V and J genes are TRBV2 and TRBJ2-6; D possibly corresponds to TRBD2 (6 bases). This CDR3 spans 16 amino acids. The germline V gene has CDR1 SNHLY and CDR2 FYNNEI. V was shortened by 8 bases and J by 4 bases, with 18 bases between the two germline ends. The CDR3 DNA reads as TGTGCCAGCTGGGACTCAGGGAGAGCCGGGGCCAACGTCCTGACTTTC. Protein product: CASWDSGRAGANVLTF.

DNA of the CDR3: TGCAGCGCCCAGCGGGTGAACACTGAAGCTTTCTTT. It is translated as CSAQRVNTEAFF. The rearrangement links TRBV29-1 to TRBJ1-1, with unresolved D. V gave up 7 bases and J gave up 0 bases, with 9 bases separating them. CDR3 size: 12 residues. Germline V gene sequence: CDR1 SQVTM, CDR2 ANQGSEA.

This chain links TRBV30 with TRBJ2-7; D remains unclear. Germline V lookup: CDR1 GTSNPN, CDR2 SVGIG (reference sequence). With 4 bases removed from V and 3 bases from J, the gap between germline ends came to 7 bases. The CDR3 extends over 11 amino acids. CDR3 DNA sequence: TGTGCCTGGATTACCAGCTACGAGCAGTACTTC. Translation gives CAWITSYEQYF. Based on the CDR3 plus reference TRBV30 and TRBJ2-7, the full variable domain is SQTIHQWPATLVQPVGSPLSLECTVEGTSNPNLYWYRQAAGRGLQLLFYSVGIGQISSEVPQNLSASRPQDRQFILSSKKLLLSDSGFYLCAWITSYEQYFGPGTRLTVT.